This section outlines one T cell receptor beta chain sequence together with its context. Time point: patch test 2, 6 weeks after DPC sensitization. Treatment given: therapeutic diphenylcyclopropenone sensitization with weekly scalp DPC. This specimen belongs to a study of human T cells and chemical hapten exposure. J lost 4 bases, V lost 4 bases, and 7 bases had no gene match. From germline, CDR1 is GTSNPN and CDR2 SVGIG (reference sequence). The CDR3 length is 14 residues. TCRdb reanalysed the RACE reads using MiXCR and keeps one entry per CDR3 protein. The sample shows 80,000 to 100,000 distinct CDR3 sequences, 9% to 9.5% of them seen only once.

This receptor was identified in a woman in her thirties or forties with alopecia areata. Some clones in this sample may be carry-over from other donors' samples. V is TRBV30 and J is TRBJ1-1, with 9 bases matching TRBD1. Sequencing used whole blood, obtained in connection with sensitization to the hapten diphenylcyclopropenone (DPC). CDR3 sequence reads: CAWTTGQGGTEAFF. CDR3 DNA: TGTGCCTGGACAACGGGACAGGGAGGCACTGAAGCTTTCTTT.